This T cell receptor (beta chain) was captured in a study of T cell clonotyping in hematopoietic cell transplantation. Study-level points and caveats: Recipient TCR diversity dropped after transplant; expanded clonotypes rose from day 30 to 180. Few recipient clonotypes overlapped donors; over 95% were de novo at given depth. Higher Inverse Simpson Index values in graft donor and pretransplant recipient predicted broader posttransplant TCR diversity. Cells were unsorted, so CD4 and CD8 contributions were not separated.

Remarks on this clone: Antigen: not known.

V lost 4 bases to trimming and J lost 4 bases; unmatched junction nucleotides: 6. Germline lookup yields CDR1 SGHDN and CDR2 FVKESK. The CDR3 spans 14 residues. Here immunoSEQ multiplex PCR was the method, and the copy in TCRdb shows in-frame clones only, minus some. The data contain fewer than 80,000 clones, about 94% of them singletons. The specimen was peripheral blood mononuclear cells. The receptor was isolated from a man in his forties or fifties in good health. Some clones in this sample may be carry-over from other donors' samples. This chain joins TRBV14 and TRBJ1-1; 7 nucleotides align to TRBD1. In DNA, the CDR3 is TGTGCCAGCAGCCTAACTTCAGGGGGCACTGAAGCTTTCTTT. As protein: CASSLTSGGTEAFF.